This section outlines one TCR beta chain sequence together with its context. Its antigen is still unknown. Sample-barcoded 5' priming and a J-beta primer mix drove a second PCR of about 6 to 11 cycles. Tagging of each cDNA molecule was performed by a template-switch adaptor with 12 random nucleotides. TCRdb ran MiXCR on the 5' RACE reads and lists one entry per CDR3 protein. The data contain some 760,000 distinct CDR3 sequences, 25% of them singletons. This entry is derived from a study of blood T cells in healthy people across ages. Looked up from germline, CDR1 is MNHEY and CDR2 is SVGEGT. Between the trimmed V and J ends, which lost 5 bases and 2 bases, there was a span of 14 bases. There are 15 residues in the CDR3. Healthy Caucasian individuals from Russia aged about 6 to 95 were enrolled as donors. Study-level results: Per million T cells, TCR beta diversity dropped roughly linearly as age increased.

These same records also appear under a second study, on T cells of mothers and their children. This second report adds: Relative to unrelated pairs, biologically related mother-child dyads exhibited marginally greater, non-significant overlap.

Sequencing was done on a sample of blood. The chain recombines TRBV6-2 or TRBV6-3 with TRBJ2-3; D may match TRBD1 or TRBD2 (6 bases each). The TCR originated in a boy aged 5 to 17 in good health. CDR3: CASSDLGGPTDTQYF. CDR3 DNA: TGTGCCAGCAGTGACCTCGGGGGCCCCACAGATACGCAGTATTTT.